These T cell receptor beta chains were read from a single sample in a study of long-term antiretroviral therapy in people with HIV. Profiled with immunoSEQ multiplex PCR; TCRdb holds only in-frame clones, not every one. The table lists approximately 17,000 clones, approximately 80% of them singletons. The sequenced sample was unsorted PBMCs, obtained 0.6 years after starting antiretroviral therapy. These receptors were taken from a woman under 30 with HIV. Both conserved end residues are part of each CDR3. The D gene is left open where the match is weak. For some rows the clone size is stated as once, few or many, or as a class when expanded; others skip it.

j_call | d_call | v_call | clone_size | cdr3_nt | cdr3_aa
TRBJ1-4 | TRBD1 | TRBV4-2 | NA | TGTGCCAGCAGCCTGGGGGGACAGAATGAAAAACTGTTTTTT | CASSLGGQNEKLFF
TRBJ2-3 | TRBD2 | TRBV7-8 | few | TGTGCCAGCAGCTTAGCGAGTAGCGGGGGGGCAGATACGCAGTATTTT | CASSLASSGGADTQYF
TRBJ2-3 | NA | TRBV6-5 | few | TGTGCCAGCAGAAAAGGGAGTGGTACGCAGTATTTT | CASRKGSGTQYF
TRBJ1-5 | NA | TRBV18 | NA | TGTGCCAGCTCCCCAGGACAGAGCAATCAGCCCCAGCATTTT | CASSPGQSNQPQHF
TRBJ1-2 | NA | TRBV5-6 | NA | TGTGCCAGCAGCTTGGTCAATGCTTATGGCTACACCTTC | CASSLVNAYGYTF
TRBJ1-5 | NA | TRBV7-5 | NA | TGTGCCAGAACCCAGGGACAGCGAGATCAGCCCCAGCATTTT | CARTQGQRDQPQHF
TRBJ2-7 | TRBD1 | TRBV6-6 | once | TGTGCCAGCAGTTACTCCAGGGGACAGGGGGCGAGGGAGCAGTACTTC | CASSYSRGQGAREQYF
TRBJ2-7 | NA | TRBV4-1 | few | TGCGCCAGCAGCCTGGGGCCGGCGCCCTCCTACGAGCAGTACTTC | CASSLGPAPSYEQYF
TRBJ1-5 | TRBD1 | TRBV29-1 | NA | TGCAGCGTTGCCGGGACAGACCAGCCCCAGCATTTT | CSVAGTDQPQHF
TRBJ1-2 | TRBD1 | TRBV6-5 | NA | TGTGCCAGCAGCGCAGAGGACAGGGGCAGTGGCTACACCTTC | CASSAEDRGSGYTF
TRBJ1-1 | NA | TRBV7-8 | NA | TGTGCCAGCAGCTTAGCAAAGGTCGCTTTCTTT | CASSLAKVAFF
TRBJ2-7 | NA | TRBV27 | NA | TGTGCCAGCAGTCCTAGCTTGGCCTACGAGCAGTACTTC | CASSPSLAYEQYF
TRBJ2-3 | NA | TRBV5-6 | NA | TGTGCCAGCAGCTTGTATGGGGGAATCACAGATACGCAGTATTTT | CASSLYGGITDTQYF
TRBJ2-3 | TRBD2 | TRBV10-3 | NA | TGTGCCACCCTTTTCGGGCTAGCGGGAAGCACAGATACGCAGTATTTT | CATLFGLAGSTDTQYF
TRBJ1-4 | NA | TRBV28 | NA | TGTGCCAGCAGTTTCCACAGGATAACTAATGAAAAACTGTTTTTT | CASSFHRITNEKLFF
TRBJ1-1 | NA | TRBV28 | NA | TGTGCCAGCAGTCCCAAGTATTTTAAGATGAACACTGAAGCTTTCTTT | CASSPKYFKMNTEAFF
TRBJ2-7 | TRBD2 | TRBV5-1 | few | TGCGCCAGCAGCTTGAGGGTCCCGGTAGCGGGGGAGTACGAGCAGTACTTC | CASSLRVPVAGEYEQYF
TRBJ1-1 | NA | TRBV25-1 | once | TGTGCCAGCAGTGAGGGGGAGGGGTGGTGGAACACTGAAGCTTTCTTT | CASSEGEGWWNTEAFF
TRBJ1-2 | NA | TRBV2 | NA | TGTGCCAGCAGTGAAGCAACCCCGGGACGGAGTACCCCCCAGGGCTACACCTTC | CASSEATPGRSTPQGYTF
TRBJ1-2 | NA | TRBV6-6 | NA | TGTGCCAGCAGTCCCAGTGGCCAGAGCAACTATGGCTACACCTTC | CASSPSGQSNYGYTF
TRBJ2-7 | TRBD1 | TRBV9 | NA | TGTGCCAGCAGCGTAGGGTTGGGACAGCCCTACGAGCAGTACTTC | CASSVGLGQPYEQYF
TRBJ2-7 | TRBD1 | TRBV7-9 | NA | TGTGCCAGCAACCCCCTGGACAGGTACCACTCCTACGAGCAGTACTTC | CASNPLDRYHSYEQYF
TRBJ2-7 | NA | TRBV13 | NA | TGTGCCAGCAGCTTAGGCAGACAGGTGAGCTACGAGCAGTACTTC | CASSLGRQVSYEQYF
TRBJ2-7 | NA | TRBV6-5 | medium-sized | TGTGCCAGCAGTTTCTCTGGGAACCTATACGAGCAGTACTTC | CASSFSGNLYEQYF
TRBJ2-7 | TRBD2 | TRBV16 | NA | TGTGCCAGCGATGGGGGGGGAGAAGGCGAGCAGTACTTC | CASDGGGEGEQYF
TRBJ1-4 | TRBD1 | TRBV7-9 | once | TGTGCCAGCAGCTCCGGACAGGCTGCAACTAATGAAAAACTGTTTTTT | CASSSGQAATNEKLFF
TRBJ2-7 | NA | TRBV6-6 | NA | TGTGCCAGCAGCCGTAGCGGAGTTGGGTACGAGCAGTACTTC | CASSRSGVGYEQYF
TRBJ2-7 | TRBD1 | TRBV10-2 | NA | TGCGCCAGCAGTGATCCGGGACAGGCCCTCCACGAGCAGTACTTC | CASSDPGQALHEQYF
TRBJ2-1 | TRBD2 | TRBV5-1 | NA | TGCGCCAGCAGCTTATCTAGCGGGTGGGACAATGAGCAGTTCTTC | CASSLSSGWDNEQFF
TRBJ2-5 | NA | TRBV10-2 | NA | TGCGCCAGCAGTGAAGGGGGGGCGGGACAAGAGACCCAGTACTTC | CASSEGGAGQETQYF
TRBJ2-3 | NA | TRBV5-1 | NA | TGCGCCAGCAGCTTGTCAGGCCGATTCACAGATACGCAGTATTTT | CASSLSGRFTDTQYF
TRBJ1-1 | NA | TRBV7-9 | NA | TGTGCCAGCATCGGACAAGAGAACACTGAAGCTTTCTTT | CASIGQENTEAFF
TRBJ1-6 | NA | TRBV4-3 | once | TGCGCCAGCAGCCAAGAAAGGACGGGGAATTCACCCCTCCACTTT | CASSQERTGNSPLHF
TRBJ1-1 | TRBD1 | TRBV27 | NA | TGTGCCAGCAGTTTATCCCAGGGGGGCACTGAAGCTTTCTTT | CASSLSQGGTEAFF
TRBJ2-1 | TRBD1 | TRBV7-3 | NA | TGTGCCAGCTCCCTACAGGGGGCCGATGAGCAGTTCTTC | CASSLQGADEQFF
TRBJ2-7 | TRBD2 | TRBV7-9 | once | TGTGCCAGCAGCTTAGGGGGGACTAGCGCCGAGCAGTACTTC | CASSLGGTSAEQYF
TRBJ2-6 | NA | TRBV27 | NA | TGTGCCAGCAGTTTGGGTACCGGGGCCAACGTCCTGACTTTC | CASSLGTGANVLTF
TRBJ2-7 | NA | TRBV2 | NA | TGTGCCAGCAGGGGGGACCCCTACGAGCAGTACTTC | CASRGDPYEQYF
TRBJ1-2 | NA | TRBV18 | NA | TGTGCCAGCTCACCACCGCAGGGCCAATATGGCTACACCTTC | CASSPPQGQYGYTF
TRBJ1-2 | NA | TRBV18 | NA | TGTGCCAGCTCACCAGGTGTGGCCAGGGCGGCTGGCTACACCTTC | CASSPGVARAAGYTF
TRBJ2-1 | TRBD2 | TRBV2 | NA | TGTGCCAGCACCCCGACTAGCGGGATTCACAATGAGCAGTTCTTC | CASTPTSGIHNEQFF